Detailed here is one T cell receptor beta chain. Regarding time point: newly diagnosed GD, antithyroid drugs for less than 3 months. TCR sequences were obtained from RNA taken from PBMCs. The CDR3 has 18 amino acids. Germline loops: CDR1 SEHNR, CDR2 FQNEAQ (reference sequence). The V segment lost 2 bases and the J segment 2 bases; nucleotides outside the gene matches: 7. The entry originates in a study of regulatory T cells in long-lasting Graves disease. The TCR beta library used iRepertoire HTBI primers with Arm-PCR amplification of CDR3. TCRdb re-derived calls from the multiplex PCR reads in MiXCR, one entry per CDR3 protein. The table shows under 700,000 distinct CDR3 sequences, with around 15% occurring only once. This same sample was also part of a study on T cells in Graves' hyperthyroidism and ophthalmopathy.

This sequence was found in a woman aged 35 to 60 with Graves disease. J is TRBJ2-5 and V is TRBV7-9; 14 positions match TRBD2. Here the sequenced sample was peripheral blood mononuclear cells (PBMCs), taken at new diagnosis, from a patient treated with antithyroid drugs. CDR3 DNA: TGTGCCAGCAGCTTACCGGGACTAGCGGGGGTGGGTCAAGAGACCCAGTACTTC. This codes for CASSLPGLAGVGQETQYF.